This is a list of T cell receptor beta chains from one sample in a study of T-cell memory formation after mild COVID-19. TCRdb passed the 5' RACE reads through MiXCR, listing each CDR3 protein once. Seen here are around 310,000 distinct CDR3 sequences, 20% to 25% observed once, and the top ten hold around a fifth. The sample comprised PBMCs or a T cell subset sorted from them (not recorded which). These TCRs come from a man aged 18 to 30 who had mild COVID-19 (a few samples of this study predate the infection). Cell type and time point are not known. The CDR3 runs from the conserved cysteine through the conserved F or W. The D gene is left open where the match is weak. Expanded clones get a size class; other rows say once, few or many, or leave the size out.

CDR3nt: TGTGCCAGCTCACCACCCGAAGCTCCAGATACGCAGTATTTT
CDR3aa: CASSPPEAPDTQYF
abundance: once
d_gene: NA
j_gene: TRBJ2-3
v_gene: TRBV18

CDR3nt: TGCAGTGCTCCCGGGACTAGCTACAATGAGCAGTTCTTC
CDR3aa: CSAPGTSYNEQFF
abundance: NA
d_gene: TRBD2
j_gene: TRBJ2-1
v_gene: TRBV20-1

CDR3nt: TGTGCCAGCAGCTCCGTGGACAGGGGGCGGGACAATGAGCAGTTCTTC
CDR3aa: CASSSVDRGRDNEQFF
abundance: NA
d_gene: TRBD1
j_gene: TRBJ2-1
v_gene: TRBV11-3

CDR3nt: TGTGCCAGCAGCTTAAACACGGGGGGGAATTCACCCCTCCACTTT
CDR3aa: CASSLNTGGNSPLHF
abundance: NA
d_gene: NA
j_gene: TRBJ1-6
v_gene: TRBV7-3

CDR3nt: TGTGCCAGCAGCTCCCCAGGGAAGGGCTACGAGCAGTACTTC
CDR3aa: CASSSPGKGYEQYF
abundance: NA
d_gene: NA
j_gene: TRBJ2-7
v_gene: TRBV11-2

CDR3nt: TGTGCCAGCAGCTTTATTCCACTAGGCTATGGCTACACCTTC
CDR3aa: CASSFIPLGYGYTF
abundance: NA
d_gene: NA
j_gene: TRBJ1-2
v_gene: TRBV7-2

CDR3nt: TGTGCCAGCAGCACCCGACAGGGAGGCGAAAAACTGTTTTTT
CDR3aa: CASSTRQGGEKLFF
abundance: NA
d_gene: TRBD1
j_gene: TRBJ1-4
v_gene: TRBV7-6

CDR3nt: TGTGCCAGCTTTCACGGTATGGGCACTGAAGCTTTCTTT
CDR3aa: CASFHGMGTEAFF
abundance: NA
d_gene: NA
j_gene: TRBJ1-1
v_gene: TRBV5-4

CDR3nt: TGCGCCAGCAGCTATACAGGAGATCAGCCCCAGCATTTT
CDR3aa: CASSYTGDQPQHF
abundance: few
d_gene: NA
j_gene: TRBJ1-5
v_gene: TRBV5-1

CDR3nt: TGTGCCAGCGGTGGAGATGGAGGGCAAGAGACCCAGTACTTC
CDR3aa: CASGGDGGQETQYF
abundance: once
d_gene: NA
j_gene: TRBJ2-5
v_gene: TRBV6-5